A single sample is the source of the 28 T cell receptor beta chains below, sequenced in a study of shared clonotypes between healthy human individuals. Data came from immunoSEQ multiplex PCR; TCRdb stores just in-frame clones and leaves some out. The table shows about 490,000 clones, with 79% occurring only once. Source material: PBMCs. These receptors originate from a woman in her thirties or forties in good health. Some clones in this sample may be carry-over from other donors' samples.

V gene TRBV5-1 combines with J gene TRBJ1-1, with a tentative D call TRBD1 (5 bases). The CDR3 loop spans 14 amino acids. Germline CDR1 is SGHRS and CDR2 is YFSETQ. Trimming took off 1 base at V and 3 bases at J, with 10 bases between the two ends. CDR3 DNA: TGCGCCAGCAGCTTGAACCCGACAGACACTGAAGCTTTCTTT. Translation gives CASSLNPTDTEAFF.

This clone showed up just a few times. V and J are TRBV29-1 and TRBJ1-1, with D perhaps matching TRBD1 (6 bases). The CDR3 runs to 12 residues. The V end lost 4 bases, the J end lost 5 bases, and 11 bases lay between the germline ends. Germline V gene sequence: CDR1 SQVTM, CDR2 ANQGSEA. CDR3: CSVGGQGTEAFF. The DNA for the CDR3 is TGCAGCGTTGGGGGACAAGGTACTGAAGCTTTCTTT.

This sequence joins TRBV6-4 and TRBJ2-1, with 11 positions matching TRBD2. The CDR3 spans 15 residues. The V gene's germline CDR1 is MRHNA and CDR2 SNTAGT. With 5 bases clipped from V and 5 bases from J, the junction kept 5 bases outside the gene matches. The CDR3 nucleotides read TGTGCCAGCAGTAGCGGGACTAGCGGCGACAATGAGCAGTTCTTC. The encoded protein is CASSSGTSGDNEQFF.

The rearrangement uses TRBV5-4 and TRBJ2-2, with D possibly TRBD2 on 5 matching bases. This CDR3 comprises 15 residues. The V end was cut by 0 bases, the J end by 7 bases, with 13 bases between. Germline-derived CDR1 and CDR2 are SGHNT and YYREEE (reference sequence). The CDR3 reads CASSLGTFGDGELFF. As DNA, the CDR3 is TGTGCCAGCAGCTTGGGAACGTTCGGGGACGGGGAGCTGTTTTTT.

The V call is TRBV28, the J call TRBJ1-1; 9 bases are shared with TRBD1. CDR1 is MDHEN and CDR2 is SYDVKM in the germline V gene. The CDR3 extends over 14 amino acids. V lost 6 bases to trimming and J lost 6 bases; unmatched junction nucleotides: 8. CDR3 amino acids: CASRPQQGASEAFF. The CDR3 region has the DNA TGTGCCAGCAGGCCCCAACAGGGGGCCTCTGAAGCTTTCTTT.

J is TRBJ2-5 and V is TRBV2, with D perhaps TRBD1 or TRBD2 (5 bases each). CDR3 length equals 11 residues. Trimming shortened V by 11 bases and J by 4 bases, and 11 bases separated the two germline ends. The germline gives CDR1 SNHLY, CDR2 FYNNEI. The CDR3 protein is CAGTSRETQYF. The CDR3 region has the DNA TGTGCCGGGACGAGTCGAGAGACCCAGTACTTC.

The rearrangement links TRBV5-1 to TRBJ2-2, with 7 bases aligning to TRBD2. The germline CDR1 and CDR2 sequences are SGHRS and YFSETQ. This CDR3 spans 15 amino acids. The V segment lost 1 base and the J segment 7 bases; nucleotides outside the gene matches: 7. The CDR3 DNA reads TGCGCCAGCAGCTTGACTAGCGTCGGCGGCGGGGAGCTGTTTTTT. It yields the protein CASSLTSVGGGELFF.

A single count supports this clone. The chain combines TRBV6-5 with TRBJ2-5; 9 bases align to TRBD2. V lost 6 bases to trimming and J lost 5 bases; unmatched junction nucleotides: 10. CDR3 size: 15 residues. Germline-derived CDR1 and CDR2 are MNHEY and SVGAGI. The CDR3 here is CASRGGGRVGETQYF. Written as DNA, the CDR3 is TGTGCCAGCAGAGGCGGCGGGAGGGTCGGGGAGACCCAGTACTTC.

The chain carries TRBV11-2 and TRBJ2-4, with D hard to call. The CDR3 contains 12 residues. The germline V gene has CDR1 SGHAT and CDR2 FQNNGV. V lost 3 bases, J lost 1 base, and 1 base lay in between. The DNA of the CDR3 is TGTGCCAGCAGCTTGGCCAAAAACATTCAGTACTTC. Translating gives CASSLAKNIQYF.

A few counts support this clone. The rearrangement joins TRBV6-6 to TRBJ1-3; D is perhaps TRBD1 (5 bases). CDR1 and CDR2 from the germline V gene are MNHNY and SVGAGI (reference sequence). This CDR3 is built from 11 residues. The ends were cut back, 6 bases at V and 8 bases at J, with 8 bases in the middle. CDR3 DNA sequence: TGTGCCAGCAGCCCAGGGTACACCATATATTTT. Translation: CASSPGYTIYF.

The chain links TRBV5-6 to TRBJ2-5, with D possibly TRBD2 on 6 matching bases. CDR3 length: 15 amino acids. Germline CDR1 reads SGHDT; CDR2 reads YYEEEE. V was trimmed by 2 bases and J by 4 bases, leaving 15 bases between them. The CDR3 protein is CASSFGGGSGETQYF. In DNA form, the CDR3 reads TGTGCCAGCAGCTTTGGTGGGGGGTCGGGAGAGACCCAGTACTTC.

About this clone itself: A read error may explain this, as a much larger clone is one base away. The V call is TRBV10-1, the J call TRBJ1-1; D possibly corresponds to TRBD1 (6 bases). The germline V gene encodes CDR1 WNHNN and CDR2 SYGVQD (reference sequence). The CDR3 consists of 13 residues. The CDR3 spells CASSEDSYTEALF. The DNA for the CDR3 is TGCGCCAGCAGCGAGGACAGCTACACTGAAGCTCTCTTT.

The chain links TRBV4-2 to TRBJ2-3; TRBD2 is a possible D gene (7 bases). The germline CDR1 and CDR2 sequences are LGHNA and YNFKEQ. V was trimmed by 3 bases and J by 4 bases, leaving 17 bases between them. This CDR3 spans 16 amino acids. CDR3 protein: CASSQTEGGGPDTQYF. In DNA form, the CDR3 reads TGTGCCAGCAGCCAGACCGAGGGGGGAGGGCCAGATACGCAGTATTTT.

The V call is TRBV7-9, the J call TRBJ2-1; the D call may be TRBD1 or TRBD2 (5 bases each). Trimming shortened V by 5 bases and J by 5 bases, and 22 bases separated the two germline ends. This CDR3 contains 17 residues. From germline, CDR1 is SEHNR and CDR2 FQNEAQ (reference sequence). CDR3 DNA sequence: TGTGCCAGCAGCCCCCAGGGCGGCGTGGGGGTACACAATGAGCAGTTCTTC. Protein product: CASSPQGGVGVHNEQFF.

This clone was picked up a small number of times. This chain's CDR3 is CASSPPGTRKETQYF. The CDR3 bases are TGTGCCAGCTCACCACCGGGGACTAGGAAAGAGACCCAGTACTTC. The genes are TRBV18 and TRBJ2-5; 8 positions match TRBD2. This CDR3 region has 15 residues. Germline V gives CDR1 KGHSH, CDR2 LQKENI. Germline trimming cut 0 bases from V and 3 bases from J; bases unmatched to any gene: 3.

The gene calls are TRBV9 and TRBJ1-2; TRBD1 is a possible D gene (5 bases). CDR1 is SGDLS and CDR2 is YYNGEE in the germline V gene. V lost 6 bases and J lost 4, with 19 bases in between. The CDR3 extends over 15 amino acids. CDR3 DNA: TGTGCCAGCACCCGAGGACGGGGGGAGACCTATGGCTACACCTTC. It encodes CASTRGRGETYGYTF.

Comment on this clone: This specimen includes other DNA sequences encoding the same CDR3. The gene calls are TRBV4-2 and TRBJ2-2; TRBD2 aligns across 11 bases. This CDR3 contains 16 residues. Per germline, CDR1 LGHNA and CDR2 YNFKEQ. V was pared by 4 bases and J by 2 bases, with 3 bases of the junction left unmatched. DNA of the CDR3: TGTGCCAGCAGCCTAGCGGGAGGGCTCAACACCGGGGAGCTGTTTTTT. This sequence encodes CASSLAGGLNTGELFF.

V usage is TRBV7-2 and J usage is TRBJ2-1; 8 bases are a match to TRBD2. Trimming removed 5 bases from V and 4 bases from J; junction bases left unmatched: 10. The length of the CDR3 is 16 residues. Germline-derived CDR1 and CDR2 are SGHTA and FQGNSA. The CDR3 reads CASSPGGSGSYNEQFF. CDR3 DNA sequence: TGTGCCAGCAGCCCCGGCGGCAGCGGGAGTTACAATGAGCAGTTCTTC.

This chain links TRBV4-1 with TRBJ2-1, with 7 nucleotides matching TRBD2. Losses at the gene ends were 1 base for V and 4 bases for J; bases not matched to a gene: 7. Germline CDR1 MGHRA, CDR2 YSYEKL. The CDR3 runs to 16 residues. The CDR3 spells CASSQGSSGAYNEQFF. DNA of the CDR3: TGCGCCAGCAGCCAAGGATCTAGCGGAGCTTACAATGAGCAGTTCTTC.

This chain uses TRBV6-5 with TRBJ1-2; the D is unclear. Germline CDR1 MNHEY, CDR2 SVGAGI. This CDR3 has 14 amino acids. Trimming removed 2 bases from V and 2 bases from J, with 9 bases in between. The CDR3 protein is CASSYGQANYGYTF. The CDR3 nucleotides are TGTGCCAGCAGTTACGGGCAGGCAAACTATGGCTACACCTTC.

The chain's CDR3 is CASSPGTGETDTQYF. DNA for the CDR3: TGTGCCAGCAGCCCCGGGACAGGGGAAACAGATACGCAGTATTTT. J is TRBJ2-3 and V is TRBV11-2, with 10 bases fitting TRBD1. Germline V gene sequence: CDR1 SGHAT, CDR2 FQNNGV. The trim removed 5 bases at V and 3 bases at J, leaving 5 bases unmatched. CDR3 length: 15 amino acids.

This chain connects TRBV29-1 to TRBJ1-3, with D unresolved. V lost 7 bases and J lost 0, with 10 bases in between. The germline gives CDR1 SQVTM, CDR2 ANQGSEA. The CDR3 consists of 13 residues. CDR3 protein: CSAWGFSGNTIYF. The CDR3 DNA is TGCAGCGCTTGGGGATTCTCTGGAAACACCATATATTTT. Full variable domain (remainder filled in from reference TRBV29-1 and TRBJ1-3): SAVISQKPSRDICQRGTSLTIQCQVDSQVTMMFWYRQQPGQSLTLIATANQGSEATYESGFVIDKFPISRPNLTFSTLTVSNMSPEDSSIYLCSAWGFSGNTIYFGEGSWLTVV.

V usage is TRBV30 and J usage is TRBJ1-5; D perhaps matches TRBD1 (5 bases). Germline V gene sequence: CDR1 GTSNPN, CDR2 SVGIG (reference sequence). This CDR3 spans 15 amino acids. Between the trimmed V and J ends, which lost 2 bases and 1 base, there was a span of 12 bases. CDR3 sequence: CAWSPGQGSNQPQHF. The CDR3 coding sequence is TGTGCCTGGAGTCCCGGCCAGGGCAGCAATCAGCCCCAGCATTTT.

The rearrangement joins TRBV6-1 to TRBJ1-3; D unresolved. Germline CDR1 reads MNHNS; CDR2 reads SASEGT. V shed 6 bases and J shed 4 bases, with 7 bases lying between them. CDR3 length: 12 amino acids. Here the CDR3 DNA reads TGTGCCAGCAGCCGCCCCGGAAACACCATATATTTT. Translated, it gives CASSRPGNTIYF.

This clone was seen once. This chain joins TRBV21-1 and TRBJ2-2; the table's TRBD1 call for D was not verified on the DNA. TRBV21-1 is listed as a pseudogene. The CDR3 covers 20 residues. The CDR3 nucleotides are TGTGCCAGCAGCAAAGAACCGGTCTGGGCCGGTGGACACTCAACCGGGGAGCTGTTTTTT. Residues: CASSKEPVWAGGHSTGELFF.

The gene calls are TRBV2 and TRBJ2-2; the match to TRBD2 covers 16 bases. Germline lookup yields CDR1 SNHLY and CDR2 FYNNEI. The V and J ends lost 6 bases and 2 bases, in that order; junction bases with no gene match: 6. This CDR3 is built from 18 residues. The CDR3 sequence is CASSEGLAGGRNTGELFF. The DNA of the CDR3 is TGTGCCAGCAGCGAGGGACTAGCGGGAGGGAGAAACACCGGGGAGCTGTTTTTT.

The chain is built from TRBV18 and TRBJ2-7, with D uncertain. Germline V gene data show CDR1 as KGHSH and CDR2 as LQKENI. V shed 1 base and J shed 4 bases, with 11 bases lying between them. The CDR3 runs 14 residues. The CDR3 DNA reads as TGTGCCAGCTCACCACTGGATACCCCTTACGAGCAGTACTTC. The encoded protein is CASSPLDTPYEQYF.

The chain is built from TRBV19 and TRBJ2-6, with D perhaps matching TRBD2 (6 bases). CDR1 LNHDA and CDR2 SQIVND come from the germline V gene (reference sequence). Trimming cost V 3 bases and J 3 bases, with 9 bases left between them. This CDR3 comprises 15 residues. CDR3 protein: CASSILGGGANVLTF. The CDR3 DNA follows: TGTGCCAGTAGTATTCTGGGGGGTGGGGCCAACGTCCTGACTTTC.